This TCR beta chain comes out of a study of CD8 T cells in ankylosing spondylitis. A single record per CDR3 protein comes from TCRdb applying MiXCR to the 5' RACE reads. This sample has about 130,000 distinct CDR3 sequences, with about a tenth found just once. Looked up from germline, CDR1 is LNHDA and CDR2 is SQIVND (reference sequence). After removal of 5 bases from V and 5 bases from J, the junction contained 8 bases not matched to a gene. The CDR3 sequence is 16 residues long. Details on this clonotype: A clone one base away is much larger, so this may be a read error.

The specimen sequenced was blood, either unsorted or a sorted T cell fraction (not recorded which). The V gene is TRBV19, the J gene TRBJ1-5; 11 bases line up with TRBD1. The receptor comes from a male donor with ankylosing spondylitis or in good health (not recorded which). The CDR3 reads CASSAYRDRGDQPQHF. CDR3 nucleotide sequence: TGTGCCAGTAGTGCTTACCGGGACAGGGGGGATCAGCCCCAGCATTTT.